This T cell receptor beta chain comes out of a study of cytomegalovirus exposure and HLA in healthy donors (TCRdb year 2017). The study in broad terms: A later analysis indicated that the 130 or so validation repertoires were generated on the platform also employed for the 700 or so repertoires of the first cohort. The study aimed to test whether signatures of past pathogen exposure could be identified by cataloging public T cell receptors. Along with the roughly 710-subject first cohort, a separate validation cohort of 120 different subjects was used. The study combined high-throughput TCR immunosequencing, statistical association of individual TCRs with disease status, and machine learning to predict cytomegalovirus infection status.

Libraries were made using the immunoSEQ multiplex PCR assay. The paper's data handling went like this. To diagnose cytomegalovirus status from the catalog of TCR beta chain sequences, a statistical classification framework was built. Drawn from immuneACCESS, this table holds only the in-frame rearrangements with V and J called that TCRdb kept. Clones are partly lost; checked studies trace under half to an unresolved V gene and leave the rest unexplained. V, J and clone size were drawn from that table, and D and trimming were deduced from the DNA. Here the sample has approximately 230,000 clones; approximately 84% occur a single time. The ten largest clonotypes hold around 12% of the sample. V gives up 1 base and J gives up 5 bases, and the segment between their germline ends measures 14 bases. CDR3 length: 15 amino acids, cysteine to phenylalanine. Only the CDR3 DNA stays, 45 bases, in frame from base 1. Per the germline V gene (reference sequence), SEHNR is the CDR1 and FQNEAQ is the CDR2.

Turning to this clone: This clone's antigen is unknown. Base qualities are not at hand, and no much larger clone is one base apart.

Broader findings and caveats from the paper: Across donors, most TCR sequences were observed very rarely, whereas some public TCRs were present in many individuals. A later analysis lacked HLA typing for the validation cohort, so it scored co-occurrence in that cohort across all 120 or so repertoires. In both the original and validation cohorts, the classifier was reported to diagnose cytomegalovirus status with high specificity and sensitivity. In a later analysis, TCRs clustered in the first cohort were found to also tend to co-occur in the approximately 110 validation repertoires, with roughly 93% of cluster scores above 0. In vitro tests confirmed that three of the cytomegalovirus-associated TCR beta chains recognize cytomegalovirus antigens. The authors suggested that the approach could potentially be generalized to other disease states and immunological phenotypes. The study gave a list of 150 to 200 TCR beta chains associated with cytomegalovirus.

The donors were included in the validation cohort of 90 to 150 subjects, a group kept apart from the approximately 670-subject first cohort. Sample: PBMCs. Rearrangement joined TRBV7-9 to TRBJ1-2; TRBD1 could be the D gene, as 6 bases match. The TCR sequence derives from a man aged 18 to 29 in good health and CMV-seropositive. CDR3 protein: CASSLEQGFRYGYTF. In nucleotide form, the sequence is TGTGCCAGCAGCTTAGAACAGGGTTTTAGGTATGGCTACACCTTC.